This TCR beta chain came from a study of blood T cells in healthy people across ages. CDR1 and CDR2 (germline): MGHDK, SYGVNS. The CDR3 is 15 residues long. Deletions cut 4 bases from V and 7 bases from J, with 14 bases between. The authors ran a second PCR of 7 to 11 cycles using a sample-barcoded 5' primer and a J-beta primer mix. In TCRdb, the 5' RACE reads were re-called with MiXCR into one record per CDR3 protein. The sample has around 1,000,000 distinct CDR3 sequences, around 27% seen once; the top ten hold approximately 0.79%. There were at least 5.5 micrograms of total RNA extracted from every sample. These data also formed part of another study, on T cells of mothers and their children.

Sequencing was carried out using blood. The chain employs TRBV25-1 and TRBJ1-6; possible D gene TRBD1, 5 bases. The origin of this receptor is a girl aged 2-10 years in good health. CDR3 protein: CASSGSAGWNSPLHF. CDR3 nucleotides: TGTGCCAGCAGTGGCTCGGCAGGGTGGAATTCACCCCTCCACTTT.